Shown below are 32 T cell receptor beta chains from a single sample sequenced in a study of cytomegalovirus exposure and HLA in healthy donors. Here immunoSEQ multiplex PCR was the method, and the copy in TCRdb shows in-frame clones only, minus some. In the table there are under 250,000 clones, about 90% of which are singletons. The material sequenced was PBMCs. These receptors were collected from a man aged 18 to 29 in good health and CMV-seropositive.

This clone came up a few times. CDR3 in DNA: TGTGCCAGCAGCTTAGCGCGTCCCGGGGAGCTGTTTTTT. Translating gives CASSLARPGELFF. V is TRBV7-2 and J is TRBJ2-2; D gene unclear. V was clipped by 0 bases and J by 6 bases, with 5 bases between them. Germline CDR1 is SGHTA and CDR2 is FQGNSA. This CDR3 contains 13 residues. The complete variable domain, with remaining parts taken from reference TRBV7-2 and TRBJ2-2, reads GAGVSQSPSNKVTEKGKDVELRCDPISGHTALYWYRQSLGQGLEFLIYFQGNSAPDKSGLPSDRFSAERTGGSVSTLTIQRTQQEDSAVYLCASSLARPGELFFGEGSRLTVL.

The V and J genes are TRBV6-5 and TRBJ1-4; D uncertain. The CDR3 runs to 14 residues. Deletions cut 5 bases from V and 8 bases from J, with 15 bases between. The V gene's germline CDR1 is MNHEY and CDR2 SVGAGI. Here the CDR3 reads CASSPRIVREKLFF. DNA for the CDR3: TGTGCCAGCAGTCCTCGGATCGTTAGGGAAAAACTGTTTTTT.

J is TRBJ2-5 and V is TRBV18; 8 positions agree with TRBD1. The V gene end was trimmed by 3 bases and the J gene end by 4 bases; junction bases not matched to a gene: 7. Per germline, CDR1 KGHSH and CDR2 LQKENI. This CDR3 comprises 15 residues. For the CDR3, the DNA is TGTGCCAGCTCACCCCAGAGGACAGGGACAGAGACCCAGTACTTC. It specifies CASSPQRTGTETQYF.

The V call is TRBV11-2, the J call TRBJ1-4; no firm D call. V lost 0 bases to trimming and J lost 0 bases, with 8 bases between them. Germline CDR1 is SGHAT and CDR2 is FQNNGV. CDR3 length: 16 amino acids. The CDR3 is CASSLDGVTTNEKLFF. The CDR3 DNA sequence: TGTGCCAGCAGCTTAGATGGGGTAACAACTAATGAAAAACTGTTTTTT.

The chain couples TRBV5-1 to TRBJ1-1, with TRBD1 matching 11 bases. Germline-derived CDR1 and CDR2 are SGHRS and YFSETQ. The junction had 4 bases not matched to a gene; V was cut back by 6 bases and J by 6 bases. The CDR3 extends over 13 amino acids. DNA of the CDR3: TGCGCCAGCAATGGACAGGGGGCCGCTGAAGCTTTCTTT. This translates into CASNGQGAAEAFF.

The chain has TRBV5-6 and TRBJ1-5; 11 nucleotides line up with TRBD1. The CDR3 sequence is 14 residues long. The germline V gene has CDR1 SGHDT and CDR2 YYEEEE. The J segment lost 5 bases and the V segment lost 4 bases, leaving 2 bases of the junction unmatched. CDR3 residues: CASSLGQGDQPQHF. DNA of the CDR3: TGTGCCAGCAGCCTGGGACAGGGGGATCAGCCCCAGCATTTT.

The rearrangement links TRBV7-3 to TRBJ2-1, with D unresolved. V was pared by 3 bases and J by 0 bases, with 9 bases between. There are 15 residues in the CDR3. Germline lookup yields CDR1 SGHTA and CDR2 FQGTGA. The chain's CDR3 is CASSLGASSYNEQFF. The CDR3 bases are TGTGCCAGCAGCTTGGGCGCGAGCTCCTACAATGAGCAGTTCTTC.

This clone was recorded once. This sequence joins TRBV30 and TRBJ1-5; TRBD1 might be the D (5 bases). The germline V and J ends were trimmed by 0 bases and 3 bases, with 6 bases remaining between them. The CDR3 contains 13 residues. CDR1 is GTSNPN and CDR2 is SVGIG in the germline V gene (reference sequence). The CDR3 region has the DNA TGTGCCTGGAGTGTAGGGGACAATCAGCCCCAGCATTTT. It encodes CAWSVGDNQPQHF.

The chain uses TRBV28 and TRBJ1-2; no clear D gene. V lost 5 bases and J lost 5, with 18 bases in between. This CDR3 spans 15 amino acids. Germline V CDR1 and CDR2: MDHEN, SYDVKM. CDR3 sequence reads: CASSPPESARYGYTF. In nucleotides, the CDR3 is TGTGCCAGCAGTCCCCCAGAATCAGCCCGGTATGGCTACACCTTC.

The gene calls are TRBV9 and TRBJ2-2, with TRBD2 matching over 7 bases. The CDR3 totals 16 residues. V shed 4 bases, J shed 7 bases, and the junction held 13 bases outside the gene matches. Germline lookup yields CDR1 SGDLS and CDR2 YYNGEE. The CDR3 DNA sequence: TGTGCCAGCAGCACCCGCGGGGCGGGCGGGGGCGGGGAGCTGTTTTTT. This codes for CASSTRGAGGGGELFF. Full variable domain (outside the CDR3, taken from reference TRBV9 and TRBJ2-2): DSGVTQTPKHLITATGQRVTLRCSPRSGDLSVYWYQQSLDQGLQFLIQYYNGEERAKGNILERFSAQQFPDLHSELNLSSLELGDSALYFCASSTRGAGGGGELFFGEGSRLTVL.

V usage is TRBV6-1 and J usage is TRBJ2-7; 10 nucleotides line up with TRBD1. J gave up 5 bases and V 4 bases, and 2 bases lay outside the gene matches. The CDR3 runs to 13 residues. Germline CDR1 is MNHNS and CDR2 is SASEGT. In nucleotides, the CDR3 is TGTGCCAGCAGTGCAGGGACAGGGGACGAGCAGTACTTC. It translates to CASSAGTGDEQYF.

A single count supports this clone. The V and J genes are TRBV9 and TRBJ1-2; D remains ambiguous. The V gene's germline CDR1 is SGDLS and CDR2 YYNGEE. This CDR3 spans 14 amino acids. Trimming left V 6 bases short and J 4 bases short, with 16 bases between. The CDR3: CASTTPSAGYGYTF. The CDR3 DNA follows: TGTGCCAGCACCACACCTTCCGCGGGCTATGGCTACACCTTC.

V is TRBV27 and J is TRBJ1-5; D call uncertain. CDR1 and CDR2 (germline): MNHEY, SMNVEV (reference sequence). This CDR3 has 15 residues. The V end was cut by 3 bases, the J end by 2 bases, with 11 bases between. The CDR3 sequence is CASSFGGYGNQPQHF. The CDR3, as DNA: TGTGCCAGCAGTTTTGGCGGATACGGCAATCAGCCCCAGCATTTT.

The V and J genes are TRBV25-1 and TRBJ1-1; D unclear. Deletions cut 3 bases from V and 7 bases from J, with 12 bases between. Germline loops: CDR1 MGHDK, CDR2 SYGVNS. This CDR3 region has 13 residues. CDR3 bases: TGTGCCAGCAGTGAGAAGTTGGCGCTTGAAGCTTTCTTT. Protein product: CASSEKLALEAFF.

This clone appeared a single time. The J gene is TRBJ2-1, the V gene TRBV7-3; 12 nucleotides align to TRBD2. J lost 7 bases, V lost 2 bases, and 6 bases had no gene match. The CDR3 runs 16 residues. CDR1 SGHTA and CDR2 FQGTGA come from the germline V gene. The DNA for the CDR3 is TGTGCCAGCAGCTTATCGGCTAGCGGGAGGGGGAATGAGCAGTTCTTC. It specifies CASSLSASGRGNEQFF. The full variable domain, its missing parts supplied by reference TRBV7-3 and TRBJ2-1, is GAGVSQTPSNKVTEKGKYVELRCDPISGHTALYWYRQSLGQGPEFLIYFQGTGAADDSGLPNDRFFAVRPEGSVSTLKIQRTERGDSAVYLCASSLSASGRGNEQFFGPGTRLTVL.

This rearrangement joins TRBV9 to TRBJ2-1; the match to TRBD2 covers 9 bases. Germline V gives CDR1 SGDLS, CDR2 YYNGEE. Trimming at V came to 2 bases and at J to 0 bases, leaving 0 bases not matched to a gene. The CDR3 extends over 15 amino acids. The CDR3 is CASSVSGSSYNEQFF. The DNA of the CDR3 is TGTGCCAGCAGCGTTAGCGGGAGCTCCTACAATGAGCAGTTCTTC.

The gene calls are TRBV2 and TRBJ1-1; D not resolved. CDR1 is SNHLY and CDR2 is FYNNEI in the germline V gene. This CDR3 has 14 amino acids. Trimming took 5 bases from V and 5 from J, leaving 15 bases between them. The CDR3 region is CASSSGGVRTEAFF. The CDR3 DNA reads TGTGCCAGCAGTAGCGGCGGGGTTCGGACTGAAGCTTTCTTT.

CDR3 DNA sequence: TGTGCCAGCAGTGCTCTGGCATGGAGCACTGAAGCTTTCTTT. It encodes CASSALAWSTEAFF. The chain is built from TRBV2 and TRBJ1-1; D is undetermined. Deletions cut 4 bases from V and 4 bases from J, with 13 bases between. This CDR3 spans 14 amino acids. Germline lookup yields CDR1 SNHLY and CDR2 FYNNEI.

V and J are TRBV29-1 and TRBJ2-2, with 12 bases matching TRBD2. CDR3 length: 16 residues. Germline V gene sequence: CDR1 SQVTM, CDR2 ANQGSEA. With V trimmed by 7 bases and J by 5 bases, 11 bases remained unmatched. This CDR3 is CSAYQTSGRYTGELFF. Here the CDR3 DNA reads TGCAGCGCCTACCAGACTAGCGGGAGATATACCGGGGAGCTGTTTTTT.

The V gene is TRBV30, the J gene TRBJ2-7, with D perhaps matching TRBD1 (6 bases). Per germline, CDR1 GTSNPN and CDR2 SVGIG (reference sequence). V lost 3 bases to trimming and J lost 5 bases, with 14 bases between them. This CDR3 spans 13 amino acids. The CDR3 coding sequence is TGTGCCTGGAGCCCTGACAGGTACCACGAGCAGTACTTC. Its translation is CAWSPDRYHEQYF. The full variable domain, rest sourced from reference TRBV30 and TRBJ2-7, is SQTIHQWPATLVQPVGSPLSLECTVEGTSNPNLYWYRQAAGRGLQLLFYSVGIGQISSEVPQNLSASRPQDRQFILSSKKLLLSDSGFYLCAWSPDRYHEQYFGPGTRLTVT.

The chain couples TRBV28 to TRBJ2-7; D not certain. The length of the CDR3 is 11 residues. Trimming stripped 6 bases from V and 3 bases from J, with 6 bases between. CDR1 MDHEN and CDR2 SYDVKM come from the germline V gene. The CDR3 sequence: CASRQNYEQYF. The CDR3 DNA follows: TGTGCCAGCAGACAGAACTACGAGCAGTACTTC.

A single count supports this clone. The chain employs TRBV10-3 and TRBJ2-2; D is unclear. The germline V gene encodes CDR1 ENHRY and CDR2 SYGVKD. V lost 2 bases to trimming and J lost 3 bases, with 10 bases between them. This CDR3 has 15 amino acids. Written as DNA, the CDR3 is TGTGCCATCAGTGAGCCCCGCTATGACACCGGGGAGCTGTTTTTT. The encoded protein is CAISEPRYDTGELFF.

The V call is TRBV27, the J call TRBJ2-7; 9 bases agree with TRBD2. CDR3 size: 16 residues. After removal of 8 bases from V and 1 base from J, the junction contained 12 bases not matched to a gene. Germline-derived CDR1 and CDR2 are MNHEY and SMNVEV (reference sequence). The CDR3 coding sequence is TGTGCCAGCCACATAAGGGGGACTAGCTCGTCCTACGAGCAGTACTTC. Translation gives CASHIRGTSSSYEQYF.

The rearrangement uses TRBV2 and TRBJ2-7, with 11 bases lining up with TRBD1. CDR1 and CDR2 from the germline V gene are SNHLY and FYNNEI. V was pared by 5 bases and J by 6 bases, with 6 bases of the junction left unmatched. The length of the CDR3 is 14 residues. In nucleotides, the CDR3 is TGTGCCAGCAGTAAGGACAGGGGGCGGGTCGAGCAGTACTTC. Protein: CASSKDRGRVEQYF.

The chain recombines TRBV10-3 with TRBJ2-5; 8 bases fit TRBD2. J lost 4 bases, V lost 6 bases, and 10 bases had no gene match. Per germline, CDR1 ENHRY and CDR2 SYGVKD. The CDR3 totals 15 residues. The CDR3 is CAISHRERGIETQYF. CDR3 bases: TGTGCCATCAGCCACAGGGAGCGGGGGATAGAGACCCAGTACTTC.

This clone came up once. The chain couples TRBV27 to TRBJ1-5, with D possibly being TRBD1 (5 bases). V dropped 6 bases and J dropped 4 bases, with 13 bases sitting between them. From germline, CDR1 is MNHEY and CDR2 SMNVEV (reference sequence). The CDR3 contains 14 residues. CDR3 coding DNA: TGTGCCAGCAGCCCGGGACGGTCTAATCAGCCCCAGCATTTT. Translation: CASSPGRSNQPQHF.

The CDR3 DNA is TGCGCCAGCAGCAAAGACAGGGGGCTCGCCGGGGAGCTGTTTTTT. Amino acid sequence: CASSKDRGLAGELFF. This chain joins TRBV5-1 and TRBJ2-2, with 10 positions matching TRBD1. This CDR3 region has 15 residues. V lost 4 bases to trimming and J lost 6 bases; unmatched junction nucleotides: 6. Germline assignment: CDR1 SGHRS and CDR2 YFSETQ.

V is TRBV5-1 and J is TRBJ2-1; 7 bases fit TRBD1. This CDR3 is 18 amino acids long. V shed 0 bases and J 5 bases; nucleotides not matched to a gene: 14. Germline CDR1 SGHRS, CDR2 YFSETQ. The CDR3 is CASSLGIREGTAHNEQFF. In nucleotides, the CDR3 is TGCGCCAGCAGCTTGGGTATACGGGAAGGGACAGCACACAATGAGCAGTTCTTC.

The V and J genes are TRBV2 and TRBJ2-4; the match to TRBD1 covers 8 bases. The CDR3 contains 14 residues. Germline V gives CDR1 SNHLY, CDR2 FYNNEI. The V segment lost 7 bases and the J segment 6 bases; nucleotides outside the gene matches: 8. CDR3 region: CASTSGQVTNIQYF. DNA for the CDR3: TGTGCCAGCACCTCGGGACAGGTGACAAACATTCAGTACTTC. The whole variable domain, filled in from reference TRBV2 and TRBJ2-4, reads EPEVTQTPSHQVTQMGQEVILRCVPISNHLYFYWYRQILGQKVEFLVSFYNNEISEKSEIFDDQFSVERPDGSNFTLKIRSTKLEDSAMYFCASTSGQVTNIQYFGAGTRLSVL.

CDR3 loop: CASSFSGGYEQYF. DNA for the CDR3: TGTGCCAGCAGCTTTAGCGGGGGCTACGAGCAGTACTTC. This rearrangement joins TRBV11-2 to TRBJ2-7; TRBD2 aligns across 9 bases. Germline CDR1 reads SGHAT; CDR2 reads FQNNGV. Trimming took 3 bases from V and 3 from J; bases not matched to a gene: 0. The CDR3 runs to 13 residues.

The rearrangement uses TRBV27 and TRBJ2-7, with TRBD1 identical over 8 bases. In germline, CDR1 is MNHEY, CDR2 SMNVEV (reference sequence). This CDR3 is built from 14 residues. The V gene end was trimmed by 6 bases and the J gene end by 0 bases; junction bases not matched to a gene: 4. The CDR3 protein is CASSWDRNSYEQYF. As DNA, the CDR3 is TGTGCCAGCAGCTGGGACAGGAACTCCTACGAGCAGTACTTC.

V gene TRBV2 combines with J gene TRBJ2-7; TRBD1 or TRBD2 may be the D gene (5 bases each). V lost 9 bases and J lost 7, with 25 bases in between. Germline CDR1 and CDR2: SNHLY and FYNNEI. The CDR3 covers 15 residues. CDR3 sequence (DNA): TGTGCCAGTCTCCGGGCCCGGGACCAAGTTAGGGAGCAGTACTTC. Protein product: CASLRARDQVREQYF.